The 8 T cell receptor beta chains presented below share a single source sample, sequenced in a study of technical replicates of blood from a handful of donors (dated by TCRdb to about 2017). Library preparation was by the immunoSEQ multiplex PCR assay. This immuneACCESS table, as held by TCRdb, lists in-frame sequences with V and J called but not all clones. Of the missing ones, under half trace to an unresolved V gene in checked studies; the others have no known cause. The sample contains 60,000 to 85,000 clones, around 97% of them found a single time. The top ten hold approximately 0.2% of the sample. The sample comprised T cells isolated from PBMCs. The source is a human donor in good health.

The chain employs TRBV29-1 and TRBJ2-2; 7 bases are shared with TRBD2. Germline V gene data show CDR1 as SQVTM and CDR2 as ANQGSEA. This CDR3 contains 15 residues. Trimming removed 1 base from V and 1 base from J; junction bases left unmatched: 3. CDR3 in amino acids: CSVEGGGVNTGELFF. In nucleotides, the CDR3 is TGCAGCGTTGAAGGGGGAGGGGTGAACACCGGGGAGCTGTTTTTT.

The rearrangement joins TRBV4-1 to TRBJ2-6, with 7 nucleotides matching TRBD2. The CDR3 extends over 16 amino acids. CDR1 and CDR2 from the germline V gene are MGHRA and YSYEKL. J gave up 1 base and V 3 bases, and 3 bases lay outside the gene matches. CDR3 region: CASSQREGSGANVLTF. DNA for the CDR3: TGCGCCAGCAGCCAGAGGGAGGGATCTGGGGCCAACGTCCTGACTTTC.

The genes are TRBV19 and TRBJ1-1, with D possibly TRBD1 on 5 matching bases. V shed 3 bases and J shed 5 bases, with 19 bases lying between them. Germline CDR1 and CDR2: LNHDA and SQIVND (reference sequence). This CDR3 region has 16 residues. The CDR3 DNA is TGTGCCAGTAGTATCGACGGGGGGAGGGTGGAGACTGAAGCTTTCTTT. It encodes CASSIDGGRVETEAFF.

In this sample, this clone is medium-sized. This chain joins TRBV5-1 and TRBJ1-5; the D is unclear. The V gene's germline CDR1 is SGHRS and CDR2 YFSETQ. V lost 4 bases and J 4 bases, leaving 18 bases between the germline ends. The length of the CDR3 is 16 residues. Written as DNA, the CDR3 is TGCGCCAGCAGCGAGGGTTCCCCGGGATTAAATCAGCCCCAGCATTTT. As protein: CASSEGSPGLNQPQHF.

This chain joins TRBV4-1 and TRBJ2-7; D is perhaps TRBD1 (6 bases). This CDR3 contains 14 residues. V lost 3 bases and J lost 2, with 11 bases in between. Germline values: CDR1 MGHRA, CDR2 YSYEKL. Written as DNA, the CDR3 is TGCGCCAGCAGCCACAACAGGGTAACCTACGAGCAGTACTTC. It specifies CASSHNRVTYEQYF.

V is TRBV6-1 and J is TRBJ2-1; weak D call: TRBD1 (5 bases). The CDR3 runs to 15 residues. Deletions cut 3 bases from V and 4 bases from J, with 13 bases between. Germline V gene lookup returns CDR1 MNHNS and CDR2 SASEGT. CDR3 nucleotides: TGTGCCAGCAGTGATCGAAGTGCAGGGTACAATGAGCAGTTCTTC. It codes for CASSDRSAGYNEQFF.

This chain links TRBV28 with TRBJ1-6; 7 positions match TRBD1. This CDR3 region has 14 residues. With 4 bases clipped from V and 10 bases from J, the junction kept 7 bases outside the gene matches. The germline V gene encodes CDR1 MDHEN and CDR2 SYDVKM. CDR3 bases: TGTGCCAGCAGTTCCCCGACAGGGATATCACCCCTCCACTTT. It specifies CASSSPTGISPLHF.

The V call is TRBV5-6, the J call TRBJ2-3; 12 bases map to TRBD2. CDR1 is SGHDT, CDR2 YYEEEE, per germline. The CDR3 is 17 amino acids. V was clipped by 6 bases and J by 4 bases; unmatched bases: 12. The CDR3, as DNA: TGTGCCAGCATCGCAGCTGGGACTAGCGGGTTGTCAGATACGCAGTATTTT. It specifies CASIAAGTSGLSDTQYF.